This T cell receptor beta chain emerged from a study of vaccination and CD4 T cells after COVID-19. The overall study: From HCoV-229E, HCoV-OC43, HCoV-NL63 and SARS-CoV-2, overlapping spike peptides were used to stimulate the cells.

Treatment indicated: roughly ten-day PBMC culture with coronavirus spike peptide pools or control peptides (ViraFEST assay). The Oncomine TCR Beta short-read assay generated sequence data from the DNA of cultured CD4+ T cells. MiXCR, applied by TCRdb to the PCR reads, yields one record per CDR3 protein. The sample consists of around 10,000 distinct CDR3 sequences, 55% to 60% of them appearing once. A note on this clonotype: No antigen is known for it.

Losses at the gene ends were 1 base for V and 2 bases for J; bases not matched to a gene: 1. This CDR3 has 14 residues. The receptor was isolated from a human donor who had recovered from COVID-19. Sample: CD4+ T cells from blood, cultured in vitro. The V call is TRBV12-3 or TRBV12-4, the J call TRBJ1-1, with 7 bases matching TRBD1. CDR3 protein: CASSLGGGNTEAFF. DNA for the CDR3: TGTGCCAGCAGTTTAGGAGGGGGCAACACTGAAGCTTTCTTT.